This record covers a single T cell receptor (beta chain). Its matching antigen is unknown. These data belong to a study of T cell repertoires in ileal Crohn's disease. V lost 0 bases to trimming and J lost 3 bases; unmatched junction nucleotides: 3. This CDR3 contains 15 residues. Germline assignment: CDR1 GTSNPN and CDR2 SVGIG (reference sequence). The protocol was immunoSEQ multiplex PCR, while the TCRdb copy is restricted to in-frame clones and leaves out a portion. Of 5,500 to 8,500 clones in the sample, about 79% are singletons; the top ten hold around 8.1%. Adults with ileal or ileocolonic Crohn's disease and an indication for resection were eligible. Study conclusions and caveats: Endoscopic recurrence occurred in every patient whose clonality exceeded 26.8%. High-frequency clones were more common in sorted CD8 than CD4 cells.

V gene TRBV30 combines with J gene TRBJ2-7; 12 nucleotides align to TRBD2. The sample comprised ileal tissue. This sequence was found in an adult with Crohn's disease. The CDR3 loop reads CAWSVGLAGNYEQYF. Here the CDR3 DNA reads TGTGCCTGGAGTGTAGGACTAGCGGGGAACTACGAGCAGTACTTC.